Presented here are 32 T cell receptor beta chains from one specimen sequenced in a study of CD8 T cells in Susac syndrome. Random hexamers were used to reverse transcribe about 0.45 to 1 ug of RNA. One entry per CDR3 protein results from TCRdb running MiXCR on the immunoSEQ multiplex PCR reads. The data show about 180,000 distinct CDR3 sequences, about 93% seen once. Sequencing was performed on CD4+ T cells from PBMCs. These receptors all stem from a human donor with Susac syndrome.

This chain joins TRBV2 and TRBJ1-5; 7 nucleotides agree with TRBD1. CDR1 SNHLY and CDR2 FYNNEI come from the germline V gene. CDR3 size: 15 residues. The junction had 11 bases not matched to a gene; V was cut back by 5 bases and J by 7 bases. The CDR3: CASSLLTGRMQPQHF. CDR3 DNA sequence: TGTGCCAGCAGTCTCCTGACAGGGAGGATGCAGCCCCAGCATTTT.

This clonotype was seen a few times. This CDR3 reads CASSQEPGALSYEQYF. In nucleotides, the CDR3 is TGTGCCAGCAGCCAAGAGCCCGGGGCTCTATCCTACGAGCAGTACTTC. The V gene is TRBV4-2, the J gene TRBJ2-7, with D perhaps matching TRBD1 or TRBD2 (5 bases each). V shed 0 bases and J shed 1 base, with 13 bases lying between them. Germline CDR1 LGHNA, CDR2 YNFKEQ. CDR3 length: 16 amino acids.

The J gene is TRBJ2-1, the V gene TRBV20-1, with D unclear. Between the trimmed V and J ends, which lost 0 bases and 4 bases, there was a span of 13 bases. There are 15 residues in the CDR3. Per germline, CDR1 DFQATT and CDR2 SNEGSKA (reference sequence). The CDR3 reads CSARDLRVVYNEQFF. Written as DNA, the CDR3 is TGCAGTGCTAGAGATCTACGGGTCGTATACAATGAGCAGTTCTTC.

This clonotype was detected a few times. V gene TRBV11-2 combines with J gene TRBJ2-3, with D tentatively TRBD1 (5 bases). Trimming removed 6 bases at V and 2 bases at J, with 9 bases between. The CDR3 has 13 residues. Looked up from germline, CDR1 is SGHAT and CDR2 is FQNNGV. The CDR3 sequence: CASSRGHTDTQYF. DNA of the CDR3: TGTGCCAGCAGTCGCGGACACACAGATACGCAGTATTTT.

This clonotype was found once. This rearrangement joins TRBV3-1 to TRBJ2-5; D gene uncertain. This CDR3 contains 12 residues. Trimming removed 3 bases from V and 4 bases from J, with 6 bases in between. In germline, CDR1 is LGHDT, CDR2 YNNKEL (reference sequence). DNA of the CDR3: TGTGCCAGCAGCCATTTAAGAGAGACCCAGTACTTC. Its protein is CASSHLRETQYF.

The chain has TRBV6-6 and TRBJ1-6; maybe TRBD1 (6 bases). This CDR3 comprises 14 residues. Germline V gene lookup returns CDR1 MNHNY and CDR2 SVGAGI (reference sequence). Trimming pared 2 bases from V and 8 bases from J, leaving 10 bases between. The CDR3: CASSYRDTDSPLHF. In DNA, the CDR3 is TGTGCCAGCAGTTACCGGGACACTGATTCACCCCTCCACTTT.

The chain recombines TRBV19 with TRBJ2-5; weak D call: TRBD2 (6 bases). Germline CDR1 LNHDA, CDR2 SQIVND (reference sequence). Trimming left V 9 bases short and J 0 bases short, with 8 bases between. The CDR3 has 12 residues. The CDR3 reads CASAGNQETQYF. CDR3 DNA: TGTGCCAGCGCGGGGAACCAAGAGACCCAGTACTTC.

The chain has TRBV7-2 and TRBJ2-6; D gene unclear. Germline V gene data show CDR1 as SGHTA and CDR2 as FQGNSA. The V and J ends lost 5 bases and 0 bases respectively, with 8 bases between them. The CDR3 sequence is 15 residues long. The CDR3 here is CASSREVSGANVLTF. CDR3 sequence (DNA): TGTGCCAGCAGCCGCGAGGTCTCTGGGGCCAACGTCCTGACTTTC.

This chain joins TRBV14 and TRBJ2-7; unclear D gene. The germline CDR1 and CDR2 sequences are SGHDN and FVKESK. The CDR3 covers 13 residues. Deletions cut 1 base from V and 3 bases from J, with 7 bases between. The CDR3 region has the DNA TGTGCCAGCAGCCAAGGTTGGCGCTACGAGCAGTACTTC. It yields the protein CASSQGWRYEQYF.

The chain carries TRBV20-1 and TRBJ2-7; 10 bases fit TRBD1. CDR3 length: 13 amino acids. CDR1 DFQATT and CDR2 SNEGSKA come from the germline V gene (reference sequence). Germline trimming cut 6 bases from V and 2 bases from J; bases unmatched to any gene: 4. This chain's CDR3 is CSAKDRGTYEQYF. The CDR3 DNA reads TGCAGTGCCAAGGACAGGGGGACCTACGAGCAGTACTTC.

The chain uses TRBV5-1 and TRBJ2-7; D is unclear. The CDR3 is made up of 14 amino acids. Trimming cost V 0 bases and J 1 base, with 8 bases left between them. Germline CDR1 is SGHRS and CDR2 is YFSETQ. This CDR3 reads CASSLVDRSYEQYF. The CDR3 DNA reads TGCGCCAGCAGCTTGGTGGACCGATCCTACGAGCAGTACTTC.

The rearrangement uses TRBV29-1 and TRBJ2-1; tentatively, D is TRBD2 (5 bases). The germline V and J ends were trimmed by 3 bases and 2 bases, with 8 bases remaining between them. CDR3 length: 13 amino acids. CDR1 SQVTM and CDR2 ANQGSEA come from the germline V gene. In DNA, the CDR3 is TGCAGCGTTGACTCCGGGACCTACAATGAGCAGTTCTTC. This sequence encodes CSVDSGTYNEQFF.

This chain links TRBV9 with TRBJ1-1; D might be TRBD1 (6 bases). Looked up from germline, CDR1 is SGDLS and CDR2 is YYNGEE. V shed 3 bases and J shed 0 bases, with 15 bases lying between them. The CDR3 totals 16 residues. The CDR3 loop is CASSDLTGTLNTEAFF. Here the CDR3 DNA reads TGTGCCAGCAGCGATTTAACCGGGACATTGAACACTGAAGCTTTCTTT.

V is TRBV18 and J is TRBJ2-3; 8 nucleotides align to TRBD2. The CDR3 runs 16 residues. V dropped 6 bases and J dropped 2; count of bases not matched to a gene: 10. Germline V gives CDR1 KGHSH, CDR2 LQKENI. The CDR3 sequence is CASSQQRTSITDTQYF. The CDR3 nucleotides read TGTGCCAGCTCGCAACAGAGGACTAGCATCACAGATACGCAGTATTTT.

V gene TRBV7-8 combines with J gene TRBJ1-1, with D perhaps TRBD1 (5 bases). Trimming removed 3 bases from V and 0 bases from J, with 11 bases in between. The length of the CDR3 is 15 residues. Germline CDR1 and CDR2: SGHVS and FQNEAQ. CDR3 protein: CASSFRRGMNTEAFF. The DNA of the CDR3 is TGTGCCAGCAGCTTTCGGCGGGGCATGAACACTGAAGCTTTCTTT.

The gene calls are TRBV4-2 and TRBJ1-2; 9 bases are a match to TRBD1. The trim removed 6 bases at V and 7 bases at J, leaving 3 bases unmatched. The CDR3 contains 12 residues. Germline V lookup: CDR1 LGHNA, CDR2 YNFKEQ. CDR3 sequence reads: CASRLDRGGYTF. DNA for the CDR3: TGTGCCAGCAGGCTGGACAGGGGTGGCTACACCTTC.

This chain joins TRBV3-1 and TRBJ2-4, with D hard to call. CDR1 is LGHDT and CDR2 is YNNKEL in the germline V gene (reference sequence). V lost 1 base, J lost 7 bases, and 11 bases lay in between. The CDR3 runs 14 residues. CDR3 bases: TGTGCCAGCAGCCAAGCCAGATCGATGAACATTCAGTACTTC. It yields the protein CASSQARSMNIQYF.

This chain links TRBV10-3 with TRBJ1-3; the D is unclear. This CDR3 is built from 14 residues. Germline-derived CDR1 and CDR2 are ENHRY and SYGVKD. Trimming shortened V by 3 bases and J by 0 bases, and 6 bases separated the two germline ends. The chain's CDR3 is CAISDWVSGNTIYF. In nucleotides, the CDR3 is TGTGCCATCAGTGACTGGGTCTCTGGAAACACCATATATTTT.

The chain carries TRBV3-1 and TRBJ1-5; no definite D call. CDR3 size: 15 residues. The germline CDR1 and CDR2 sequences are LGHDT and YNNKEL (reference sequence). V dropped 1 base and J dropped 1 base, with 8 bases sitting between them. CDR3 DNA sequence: TGTGCCAGCAGCCAAGGCTCACAGAGCAATCAGCCCCAGCATTTT. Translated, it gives CASSQGSQSNQPQHF.

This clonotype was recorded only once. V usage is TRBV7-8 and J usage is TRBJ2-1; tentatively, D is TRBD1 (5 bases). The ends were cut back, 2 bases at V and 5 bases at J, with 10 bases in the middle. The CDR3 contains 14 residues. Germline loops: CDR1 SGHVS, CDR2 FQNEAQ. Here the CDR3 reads CASSLSGLNNEQFF. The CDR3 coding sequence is TGTGCCAGCAGCTTATCAGGGTTGAACAATGAGCAGTTCTTC.

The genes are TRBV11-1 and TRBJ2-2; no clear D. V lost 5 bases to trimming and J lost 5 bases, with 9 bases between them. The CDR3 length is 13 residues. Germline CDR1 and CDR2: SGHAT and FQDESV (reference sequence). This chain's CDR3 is CASSPPRTGELFF. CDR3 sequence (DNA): TGTGCCAGCAGCCCCCCCAGAACCGGGGAGCTGTTTTTT.

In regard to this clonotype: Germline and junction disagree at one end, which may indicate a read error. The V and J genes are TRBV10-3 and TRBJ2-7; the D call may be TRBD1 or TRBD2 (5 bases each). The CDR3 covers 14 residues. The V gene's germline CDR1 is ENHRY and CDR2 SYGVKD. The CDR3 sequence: CAVRARDGAYEQYF. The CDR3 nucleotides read TGTGCCGTCAGGGCCCGGGACGGGGCCTACGAGCAGTACTTC.

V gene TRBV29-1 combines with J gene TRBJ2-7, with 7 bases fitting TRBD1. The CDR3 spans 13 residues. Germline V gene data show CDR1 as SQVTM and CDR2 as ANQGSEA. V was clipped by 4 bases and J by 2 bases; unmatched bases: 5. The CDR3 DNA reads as TGCAGCGTTGCCCGACAGGGTGCCTACGAGCAGTACTTC. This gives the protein CSVARQGAYEQYF.

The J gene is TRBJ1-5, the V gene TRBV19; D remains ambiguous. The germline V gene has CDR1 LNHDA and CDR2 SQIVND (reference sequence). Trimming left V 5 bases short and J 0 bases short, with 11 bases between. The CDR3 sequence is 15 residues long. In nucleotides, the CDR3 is TGTGCCAGTAGTCCAAGGACGGTTAGCAATCAGCCCCAGCATTTT. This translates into CASSPRTVSNQPQHF.

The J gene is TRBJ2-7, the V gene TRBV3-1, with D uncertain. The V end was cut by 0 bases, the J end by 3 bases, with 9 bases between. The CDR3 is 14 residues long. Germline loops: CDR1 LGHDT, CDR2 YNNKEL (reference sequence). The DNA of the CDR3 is TGTGCCAGCAGCCAAGAACCATCGAGCTACGAGCAGTACTTC. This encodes CASSQEPSSYEQYF.

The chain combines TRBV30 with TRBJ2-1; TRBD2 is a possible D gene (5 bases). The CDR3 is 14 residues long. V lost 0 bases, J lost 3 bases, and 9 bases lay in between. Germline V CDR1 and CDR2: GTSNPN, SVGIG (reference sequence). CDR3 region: CAWSVGLYYNEQFF. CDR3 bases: TGTGCCTGGAGTGTAGGACTGTACTACAATGAGCAGTTCTTC.

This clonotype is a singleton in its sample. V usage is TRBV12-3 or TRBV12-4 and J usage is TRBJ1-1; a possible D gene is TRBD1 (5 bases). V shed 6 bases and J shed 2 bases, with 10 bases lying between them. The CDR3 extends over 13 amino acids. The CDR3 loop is CASSLRDNTEAFF. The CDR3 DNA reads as TGTGCCAGCAGCCTCAGGGATAACACTGAAGCTTTCTTT.

CDR3 loop: CASSRTGGRTEAFF. CDR3 coding DNA: TGTGCCAGCAGCCGGACAGGGGGTAGGACTGAAGCTTTCTTT. V usage is TRBV3-1 and J usage is TRBJ1-1, with 10 nucleotides matching TRBD1. The V and J ends lost 4 bases and 5 bases, in that order; junction bases with no gene match: 4. The germline gives CDR1 LGHDT, CDR2 YNNKEL (reference sequence). The CDR3 runs to 14 residues. The variable domain in full, completed from reference TRBV3-1 and TRBJ1-1, reads DTAVSQTPKYLVTQMGNDKSIKCEQNLGHDTMYWYKQDSKKFLKIMFSYNNKELIINETVPNRFSPKSPDKAHLNLHINSLELGDSAVYFCASSRTGGRTEAFFGQGTRLTVV.

CDR3 protein: CSAREMTPRGPQHF. CDR3 bases: TGCAGTGCTAGAGAAATGACCCCCCGGGGGCCCCAGCATTTT. This sequence joins TRBV20-1 and TRBJ1-5; D gene uncertain. The CDR3 covers 14 residues. Trimming took off 0 bases at V and 9 bases at J, with 15 bases between the two ends. Germline CDR1 DFQATT, CDR2 SNEGSKA (reference sequence).

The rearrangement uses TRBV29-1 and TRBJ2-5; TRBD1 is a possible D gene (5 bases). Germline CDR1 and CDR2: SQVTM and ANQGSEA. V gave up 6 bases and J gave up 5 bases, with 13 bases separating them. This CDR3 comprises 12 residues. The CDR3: CSVRMGQETQYF. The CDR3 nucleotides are TGCAGCGTCCGAATGGGGCAGGAGACCCAGTACTTC. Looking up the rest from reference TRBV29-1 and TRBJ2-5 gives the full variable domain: SAVISQKPSRDICQRGTSLTIQCQVDSQVTMMFWYRQQPGQSLTLIATANQGSEATYESGFVIDKFPISRPNLTFSTLTVSNMSPEDSSIYLCSVRMGQETQYFGPGTRLLVL.

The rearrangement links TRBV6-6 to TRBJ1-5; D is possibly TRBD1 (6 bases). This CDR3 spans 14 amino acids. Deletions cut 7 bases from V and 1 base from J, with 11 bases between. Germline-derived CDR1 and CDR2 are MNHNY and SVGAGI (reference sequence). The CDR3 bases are TGTGCCAGCACCCTCAGGGGAAGCAATCAGCCCCAGCATTTT. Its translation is CASTLRGSNQPQHF.

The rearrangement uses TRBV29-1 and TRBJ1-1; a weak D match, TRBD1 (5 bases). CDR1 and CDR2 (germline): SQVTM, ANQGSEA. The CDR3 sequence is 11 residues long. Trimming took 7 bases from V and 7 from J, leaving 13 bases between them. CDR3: CSESFGGEAFF. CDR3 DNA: TGCAGCGAGTCTTTCGGGGGTGAAGCTTTCTTT.